Shown below are 29 T cell receptor beta chains from a single sample sequenced in a study of cytomegalovirus exposure and HLA in healthy donors. PCR primers comprised 60 Vbeta and 13 Jbeta primers. Method: immunoSEQ multiplex PCR; TCRdb's copy keeps in-frame clones and lacks some. Seen here are approximately 150,000 clones, roughly 80% observed once, and the top ten hold around 10%. The sample comprised PBMCs. All receptors come from a young man in good health and CMV-seropositive.

The chain is built from TRBV21-1 and TRBJ2-7; TRBD2 is taken as the D call from the table, unchecked against the DNA. TRBV21-1 is a pseudogene locus. CDR3 size: 17 residues. The CDR3 nucleotides read TGTGCCAGCAGCAAAGTGGGGACTAGCGGGAGGATGTACGAGCAGTACTTC. It translates to CASSKVGTSGRMYEQYF.

This clone was observed a handful of times. The rearrangement joins TRBV7-6 to TRBJ2-1; 10 bases are shared with TRBD1. Germline CDR1 reads SGHVS; CDR2 reads FNYEAQ. Trimming cost V 3 bases and J 8 bases; bases outside gene matches: 7. This CDR3 contains 15 residues. CDR3 sequence: CASSLRTGGGHEQFF. The CDR3 coding sequence is TGTGCCAGCAGCTTGAGGACAGGGGGTGGGCATGAGCAGTTCTTC.

The chain uses TRBV5-4 and TRBJ2-5, with TRBD1 as a possible D gene (5 bases). Judging by the DNA end, TRBJ2-7 fits better; the J call may be wrong. The germline CDR1 and CDR2 sequences are SGHNT and YYREEE (reference sequence). The CDR3 length is 14 residues. CDR3 DNA: TGTGCCAGCAGTATTATGTCAGGGTCCTACGAGCAGTACTTC. Its protein is CASSIMSGSYEQYF.

This clone was detected only once. The gene calls are TRBV7-9 and TRBJ2-7; D is undetermined. CDR1 and CDR2 from the germline V gene are SEHNR and FQNEAQ (reference sequence). Between the trimmed V and J ends, which lost 3 bases and 4 bases, there was a span of 10 bases. The CDR3 consists of 13 residues. CDR3 residues: CASSFPSLYEQYF. The CDR3 DNA follows: TGTGCCAGCAGCTTCCCGTCTCTTTACGAGCAGTACTTC.

The CDR3 reads CASSYSTGEKLFF. CDR3 bases: TGTGCCAGCAGTTACTCAACCGGTGAAAAACTGTTTTTT. The chain has TRBV6-5 and TRBJ1-4; D gene unclear. V lost 0 bases and J lost 7, with 6 bases in between. The germline V gene encodes CDR1 MNHEY and CDR2 SVGAGI. This CDR3 has 13 residues.

The rearrangement joins TRBV2 to TRBJ1-1; unclear D gene. This CDR3 region has 14 residues. CDR1 and CDR2 from the germline V gene are SNHLY and FYNNEI. V lost 6 bases and J 4 bases, leaving 15 bases between the germline ends. The chain's CDR3 is CASRQGRRGTEAFF. The CDR3, as DNA: TGTGCCAGCAGACAAGGTCGACGGGGCACTGAAGCTTTCTTT.

This clone has a handful of counts. The V call is TRBV11-1, the J call TRBJ2-7; D is unclear. The CDR3 has 15 residues. Trimming took 0 bases from V and 1 from J, leaving 10 bases between them. CDR1 and CDR2 (germline): SGHAT, FQDESV (reference sequence). In DNA, the CDR3 is TGTGCCAGCAGCTTAGCGTTTGTAGATTCCTACGAGCAGTACTTC. Translation: CASSLAFVDSYEQYF.

The V gene is TRBV9, the J gene TRBJ2-3; D might be TRBD1 (6 bases). The CDR3 is 15 residues long. Trimming pared 0 bases from V and 2 bases from J, leaving 10 bases between. Germline assignment: CDR1 SGDLS and CDR2 YYNGEE. As DNA, the CDR3 is TGTGCCAGCAGCGTAGTGGACAGCCTCACAGATACGCAGTATTTT. The encoded protein is CASSVVDSLTDTQYF.

The chain links TRBV5-6 to TRBJ2-5; 8 bases line up with TRBD1. This CDR3 comprises 15 residues. The V segment lost 4 bases and the J segment 2 bases; nucleotides outside the gene matches: 7. The germline V gene has CDR1 SGHDT and CDR2 YYEEEE. CDR3 nucleotide sequence: TGTGCCAGCAGCGAACGGACAGGGTTTCAAGAGACCCAGTACTTC. Encoded protein: CASSERTGFQETQYF.

This rearrangement joins TRBV5-1 to TRBJ2-7, with D tentatively TRBD2 (5 bases). CDR3 length: 15 residues. Trimming took 3 bases from V and 1 from J, leaving 14 bases between them. Germline assignment: CDR1 SGHRS and CDR2 YFSETQ. The CDR3 protein is CASSSRVASSYEQYF. For the CDR3, the DNA is TGCGCCAGCAGCTCGAGGGTTGCCAGTTCCTACGAGCAGTACTTC.

This rearrangement joins TRBV19 to TRBJ2-3; tentative D call: TRBD2 (7 bases). This CDR3 comprises 15 residues. Trimming pared 6 bases from V and 0 bases from J, leaving 13 bases between. Per the germline V gene, CDR1 is LNHDA and CDR2 is SQIVND (reference sequence). The CDR3, as DNA: TGTGCCAGTAGGGATCGGGGGGCTAGCACAGATACGCAGTATTTT. It specifies CASRDRGASTDTQYF.

The chain employs TRBV5-1 and TRBJ1-6, with 7 bases identical to TRBD1. CDR3 length: 14 residues. Losses at the gene ends were 5 bases for V and 9 bases for J; bases not matched to a gene: 8. Germline lookup yields CDR1 SGHRS and CDR2 YFSETQ. The CDR3: CASRWQGVGSPLHF. The DNA of the CDR3 is TGCGCCAGCAGGTGGCAGGGGGTCGGTTCACCCCTCCACTTT.

This clone was observed once. The gene calls are TRBV30 and TRBJ2-1; D remains unclear. V was clipped by 5 bases and J by 1 base, with 9 bases between them. The CDR3 length is 13 residues. Germline V gene sequence: CDR1 GTSNPN, CDR2 SVGIG (reference sequence). The chain's CDR3 is CAWQTSSYNEQFF. CDR3 in DNA: TGTGCCTGGCAAACAAGTTCCTACAATGAGCAGTTCTTC.

The chain employs TRBV6-5 and TRBJ2-3; 8 nucleotides match TRBD1. This CDR3 contains 15 residues. Germline CDR1 is MNHEY and CDR2 is SVGAGI. V gave up 0 bases and J gave up 8 bases; unmatched junction bases: 7. For the CDR3, the DNA is TGTGCCAGCAGTTACTCGAGCAGGGGGCCAGGTACGCAGTATTTT. Translated: CASSYSSRGPGTQYF.

CDR3 protein: CASSLLAGDYEQYF. The DNA of the CDR3 is TGTGCCAGCAGCCTACTAGCGGGAGACTACGAGCAGTACTTC. J is TRBJ2-7 and V is TRBV6-5; TRBD2 agrees at 11 bases. Germline CDR1 reads MNHEY; CDR2 reads SVGAGI. Unmatched junction bases numbered 4, after V lost 6 bases and J lost 3 bases. This CDR3 has 14 residues.

The chain employs TRBV6-5 and TRBJ2-1, with TRBD2 matching over 12 bases. The V segment lost 5 bases and the J segment 8 bases; nucleotides outside the gene matches: 4. This CDR3 comprises 14 residues. From germline, CDR1 is MNHEY and CDR2 SVGAGI. This chain's CDR3 is CASSGLAGIDEQFF. CDR3 nucleotide sequence: TGTGCCAGCAGTGGACTAGCGGGAATAGATGAGCAGTTCTTC.

The chain recombines TRBV5-6 with TRBJ2-5; 14 bases are a match to TRBD2. V lost 4 bases, J lost 5 bases, and 7 bases stayed unmatched. The CDR3 length is 16 residues. Germline lookup yields CDR1 SGHDT and CDR2 YYEEEE. The chain's CDR3 is CASSRPGLAGAETQYF. In nucleotides, the CDR3 is TGTGCCAGCAGCCGACCGGGACTAGCGGGAGCGGAGACCCAGTACTTC.

The chain's CDR3 is CASGLGPGQLETQYF. CDR3 in DNA: TGTGCTAGTGGTTTGGGGCCGGGACAGCTGGAGACCCAGTACTTC. This rearrangement joins TRBV12-5 to TRBJ2-5, with 7 positions matching TRBD1. Germline CDR1 LGHNT, CDR2 FRNRAP. The V segment lost 1 base and the J segment 5 bases; nucleotides outside the gene matches: 7. The CDR3 length is 15 residues.

Details on this clone: Other DNA sequences in the sample encode the same CDR3. The V and J genes are TRBV14 and TRBJ2-7; perhaps TRBD2 as D (6 bases). The CDR3 has 16 amino acids. Trimming took off 4 bases at V and 3 bases at J, with 19 bases between the two ends. Germline CDR1 SGHDN, CDR2 FVKESK. The CDR3 DNA reads TGTGCCAGCAGCCCCATGCTAGCGTCGGGATACTACGAGCAGTACTTC. Translated: CASSPMLASGYYEQYF. The entire variable domain, with the rest obtained from reference TRBV14 and TRBJ2-7, is as follows: EAGVTQFPSHSVIEKGQTVTLRCDPISGHDNLYWYRRVMGKEIKFLLHFVKESKQDESGMPNNRFLAERTGGTYSTLKVQPAELEDSGVYFCASSPMLASGYYEQYFGPGTRLTVT.

The sample holds a few counts of this clone. The rearrangement joins TRBV27 to TRBJ2-1; D may be TRBD2 (6 bases). The germline V and J ends were trimmed by 4 bases and 3 bases, with 10 bases remaining between them. Germline V gives CDR1 MNHEY, CDR2 SMNVEV (reference sequence). The length of the CDR3 is 14 residues. The CDR3 DNA sequence: TGTGCCAGCAGTTCAGCGGGCCGCTACAATGAGCAGTTCTTC. It codes for CASSSAGRYNEQFF.

This clone was detected a few times. The chain combines TRBV7-2 with TRBJ2-3, with no clear D. The CDR3 is made up of 15 amino acids. Germline CDR1 is SGHTA and CDR2 is FQGNSA. The germline V and J ends were trimmed by 3 bases and 4 bases, with 14 bases remaining between them. CDR3 region: CASSFHGELPDTQYF. DNA of the CDR3: TGTGCCAGCAGCTTTCACGGAGAGTTGCCAGATACGCAGTATTTT.

This rearrangement joins TRBV7-8 to TRBJ2-7; D perhaps matches TRBD2 (6 bases). The V and J ends lost 1 base and 1 base respectively, with 14 bases between them. Germline V gives CDR1 SGHVS, CDR2 FQNEAQ. This CDR3 has 16 residues. The CDR3 loop is CASSLVGGTPSYEQYF. The CDR3 bases are TGTGCCAGCAGCTTAGTTGGGGGGACGCCTTCCTACGAGCAGTACTTC.

The rearrangement links TRBV4-2 to TRBJ2-1; TRBD1 aligns across 8 bases. After removal of 1 base from V and 9 bases from J, the junction contained 11 bases not matched to a gene. CDR1 and CDR2 from the germline V gene are LGHNA and YNFKEQ. The CDR3 has 16 amino acids. In DNA form, the CDR3 reads TGTGCCAGCAGCCAAGCGACAGGGGACGTTGGTGGTGAGCAGTTCTTC. Translating it yields CASSQATGDVGGEQFF.

The chain uses TRBV4-2 and TRBJ2-1; D remains ambiguous. The length of the CDR3 is 14 residues. Trimming took off 1 base at V and 6 bases at J, with 10 bases between the two ends. Germline CDR1 and CDR2: LGHNA and YNFKEQ. The CDR3 DNA follows: TGTGCCAGCAGCCAAGCGGTACTCTTCAATGAGCAGTTCTTC. The encoded protein is CASSQAVLFNEQFF.

The J gene is TRBJ2-5, the V gene TRBV30; TRBD1 agrees at 10 bases. Trimming cost V 1 base and J 4 bases; bases outside gene matches: 6. Per the germline V gene, CDR1 is GTSNPN and CDR2 is SVGIG (reference sequence). The length of the CDR3 is 15 residues. The CDR3 loop reads CAWSDDRGLGETQYF. The CDR3 DNA sequence: TGTGCCTGGAGTGATGACAGGGGGCTCGGAGAGACCCAGTACTTC.

The rearrangement joins TRBV7-9 to TRBJ1-5, with 7 positions matching TRBD1. The CDR3 spans 14 residues. CDR1 is SEHNR and CDR2 is FQNEAQ in the germline V gene (reference sequence). The V segment lost 6 bases and the J segment 4 bases; nucleotides outside the gene matches: 6. This CDR3 is CASSQSGGNQPQHF. Written as DNA, the CDR3 is TGTGCCAGCAGTCAGTCAGGGGGGAATCAGCCCCAGCATTTT. The full variable domain, in which reference TRBV7-9 and TRBJ1-5 provide the parts outside the CDR3, is DTGVSQNPRHKITKRGQNVTFRCDPISEHNRLYWYRQTLGQGPEFLTYFQNEAQLEKSRLLSDRFSAERPKGSFSTLEIQRTEQGDSAMYLCASSQSGGNQPQHFGDGTRLSIL.

This clone was recorded once. This chain joins TRBV7-2 and TRBJ2-7, with TRBD2 identical over 12 bases. Per germline, CDR1 SGHTA and CDR2 FQGNSA. CDR3 length: 15 residues. J gave up 2 bases and V 5 bases, and 4 bases lay outside the gene matches. The CDR3 coding sequence is TGTGCCAGCAGCCAGACTAGCGGGAGAGCCTACGAGCAGTACTTC. Translating it yields CASSQTSGRAYEQYF.

The rearrangement links TRBV18 to TRBJ2-7; 9 nucleotides match TRBD2. There are 15 residues in the CDR3. The germline V gene has CDR1 KGHSH and CDR2 LQKENI. The V segment lost 5 bases and the J segment 2 bases; nucleotides outside the gene matches: 7. The CDR3 loop is CASSNSGSRTYEQYF. The CDR3, as DNA: TGTGCCAGCTCAAATAGCGGGAGTAGGACCTACGAGCAGTACTTC.

The rearrangement links TRBV5-4 to TRBJ2-7; TRBD2 agrees at 7 bases. The J segment lost 0 bases and the V segment lost 2 bases, leaving 5 bases of the junction unmatched. Germline V gene lookup returns CDR1 SGHNT and CDR2 YYREEE (reference sequence). The CDR3 covers 15 residues. The CDR3 nucleotides read TGTGCCAGCAGCTTCTTGAGCGGGGCCTCCTACGAGCAGTACTTC. Protein sequence: CASSFLSGASYEQYF.